A selection of T cell receptor beta chains follows, all from one sample in a study of blood T cell repertoires in COVID-19. Method: immunoSEQ multiplex PCR; TCRdb's copy keeps in-frame clones and lacks some. Of approximately 250,000 clones listed, roughly 81% are singletons. Source material: peripheral blood. The receptors derive from a man aged 50 or older with acute or convalescent COVID-19. Both conserved end residues are part of each CDR3. Each record gives: V gene, clone size, D gene, J gene, CDR3 DNA, CDR3 protein. A D gene is named only where the DNA matches it firmly. Size is omitted from some rows. Given values are once, few, many or a class for expanded clones.

v_gene: TRBV5-1
abundance: -
d_gene: TRBD1
j_gene: TRBJ2-3
CDR3nt: TGCGCCAGCAGAAACAGGGGGCAGGGGACAGATACGCAGTATTTT
CDR3aa: CASRNRGQGTDTQYF

v_gene: TRBV5-1
abundance: -
d_gene: TRBD1
j_gene: TRBJ1-1
CDR3nt: TGCGCCAGCAGCCAAAGACAGGGCGCCACTGAAGCTTTCTTT
CDR3aa: CASSQRQGATEAFF

v_gene: TRBV30
abundance: -
d_gene: -
j_gene: TRBJ1-2
CDR3nt: TGTGCCTGGAGTCTGGACAGTGAGAATAACTATGGCTACACCTTC
CDR3aa: CAWSLDSENNYGYTF

v_gene: TRBV9
abundance: -
d_gene: -
j_gene: TRBJ1-6
CDR3nt: TGTGCCAGCAGCGTAGGAGGTTCACCCCTCCACTTT
CDR3aa: CASSVGGSPLHF

v_gene: TRBV2
abundance: -
d_gene: -
j_gene: TRBJ2-1
CDR3nt: TGTGCCAGCAGTGAGGGCCCATTAAGACCGTTCTTC
CDR3aa: CASSEGPLRPFF

v_gene: TRBV11-3
abundance: -
d_gene: TRBD1
j_gene: TRBJ2-7
CDR3nt: TGTGCCAGCAGCCCGAGGACAGGGGGCAGCGAGCAGTACTTC
CDR3aa: CASSPRTGGSEQYF

v_gene: TRBV6-5
abundance: -
d_gene: -
j_gene: TRBJ1-1
CDR3nt: TGTGCCAGCAGTCGCAGGCGGGGGTACGCTGAAGCTTTCTTT
CDR3aa: CASSRRRGYAEAFF

v_gene: TRBV7-2
abundance: once
d_gene: TRBD2
j_gene: TRBJ2-1
CDR3nt: TGTGCCAGCAGCTTAGGAGCGGGAGCTCCCGATGAGCAGTTCTTC
CDR3aa: CASSLGAGAPDEQFF

v_gene: TRBV4-2
abundance: -
d_gene: TRBD1
j_gene: TRBJ2-7
CDR3nt: TGTGCCAGCAGCCAACCAGACAGGGGGACTTACTCCTACGAGCAGTACTTC
CDR3aa: CASSQPDRGTYSYEQYF

v_gene: TRBV24-1
abundance: -
d_gene: TRBD2
j_gene: TRBJ2-7
CDR3nt: TGTGCCACCAGTGTCGGGACTATCTACGAGCAGTACTTC
CDR3aa: CATSVGTIYEQYF

v_gene: TRBV19
abundance: -
d_gene: -
j_gene: TRBJ1-2
CDR3nt: TGTGCCACGGTGGACGGTCGGGGATATGGCTACACCTTC
CDR3aa: CATVDGRGYGYTF

v_gene: TRBV10-1
abundance: few
d_gene: TRBD1
j_gene: TRBJ2-1
CDR3nt: TGCGCCAGCAGGGGACAGGGGGCTTGGGAGCAGTTCTTC
CDR3aa: CASRGQGAWEQFF

v_gene: TRBV6-1
abundance: -
d_gene: -
j_gene: TRBJ1-1
CDR3nt: TGTGCCAGCAGTGACAGGATGAACACTGAAGCTTTCTTT
CDR3aa: CASSDRMNTEAFF

v_gene: TRBV30
abundance: -
d_gene: -
j_gene: TRBJ1-2
CDR3nt: TGCGCCTGGAGTGGGGGGGGGACCTATGGCTACACCTTC
CDR3aa: CAWSGGGTYGYTF

v_gene: TRBV4-1
abundance: -
d_gene: TRBD2
j_gene: TRBJ2-3
CDR3nt: TGCGCCAGCAGCCACCCCACTACGGGGGGTAGTATGGATACGCAGTATTTT
CDR3aa: CASSHPTTGGSMDTQYF

v_gene: TRBV9
abundance: -
d_gene: TRBD1
j_gene: TRBJ1-4
CDR3nt: TGTGCCAGCAGCGGAGGGACAGGAGCAACTAATGAAAAACTGTTTTTT
CDR3aa: CASSGGTGATNEKLFF

v_gene: TRBV27
abundance: -
d_gene: TRBD1
j_gene: TRBJ1-5
CDR3nt: TGTGCCAGCAGTGACAACAGGGGGCTTGGGCCCCAGCATTTT
CDR3aa: CASSDNRGLGPQHF

v_gene: TRBV24-1
abundance: -
d_gene: TRBD2
j_gene: TRBJ2-7
CDR3nt: TGTGCCACCAGTGATTTCTCTGTGTCTAGCGGAGCCTACGAGCAGTACTTC
CDR3aa: CATSDFSVSSGAYEQYF

v_gene: TRBV10-3
abundance: -
d_gene: -
j_gene: TRBJ1-5
CDR3nt: TGTGCCATCAGGCAGGGATCGGGTAGCAATCAGCCCCAGCATTTT
CDR3aa: CAIRQGSGSNQPQHF

v_gene: TRBV14
abundance: medium-sized
d_gene: TRBD2
j_gene: TRBJ2-3
CDR3nt: TGTGCCAGCAGCCAATCAGCCAGCGGGAGAACGACAGATACGCAGTATTTT
CDR3aa: CASSQSASGRTTDTQYF

v_gene: TRBV5-1
abundance: -
d_gene: -
j_gene: TRBJ2-7
CDR3nt: TGCGCCAGCAGCTTGTACGGCTACGAGCAGTACTTC
CDR3aa: CASSLYGYEQYF

v_gene: TRBV28
abundance: -
d_gene: TRBD1
j_gene: TRBJ2-3
CDR3nt: TGTGCCAGCAGTCCCTCGGGACAGGGCGTTGATACGCAGTATTTT
CDR3aa: CASSPSGQGVDTQYF

v_gene: TRBV27
abundance: -
d_gene: -
j_gene: TRBJ1-2
CDR3nt: TGTGCCAGCAGAAGGACAGTTAACTATGGCTACACCTTC
CDR3aa: CASRRTVNYGYTF

v_gene: TRBV18
abundance: -
d_gene: -
j_gene: TRBJ2-7
CDR3nt: TGTGCCAGCTCACCACGGGCAGACTACGGGCAGTACTTC
CDR3aa: CASSPRADYGQYF

v_gene: TRBV18
abundance: once
d_gene: TRBD2
j_gene: TRBJ2-5
CDR3nt: TGTGCCAGCTCTGGTGGACTAGCGGGAGAGACCCAGTACTTC
CDR3aa: CASSGGLAGETQYF

v_gene: TRBV6-5
abundance: -
d_gene: -
j_gene: TRBJ1-6
CDR3nt: TGTGCCAGCGGGCAGGGCGAGTTGGCCCTCCACTTT
CDR3aa: CASGQGELALHF

v_gene: TRBV5-1
abundance: few
d_gene: -
j_gene: TRBJ2-7
CDR3nt: TGCGCCAGCAGCTTTACGGGAAACTCCTACGAGCAGTACTTC
CDR3aa: CASSFTGNSYEQYF

v_gene: TRBV29-1
abundance: medium-sized
d_gene: -
j_gene: TRBJ2-1
CDR3nt: TGCAGCGCGGGCCCGCCTAACAATGAGCAGTTCTTC
CDR3aa: CSAGPPNNEQFF

v_gene: TRBV7-3
abundance: -
d_gene: -
j_gene: TRBJ1-1
CDR3nt: TGTGCCAGCAGCTTAGGAGGGGCCAACACTGAAGCTTTCTTT
CDR3aa: CASSLGGANTEAFF

v_gene: TRBV12-5
abundance: -
d_gene: -
j_gene: TRBJ1-3
CDR3nt: TGTGCTAGTGCCTATAACACCATATATTTT
CDR3aa: CASAYNTIYF

v_gene: TRBV5-1
abundance: -
d_gene: TRBD1
j_gene: TRBJ1-2
CDR3nt: TGCGCCAGCAGCTGGAATAACAGGGGCGAGGGCTACACCTTC
CDR3aa: CASSWNNRGEGYTF

v_gene: TRBV28
abundance: -
d_gene: TRBD2
j_gene: TRBJ2-7
CDR3nt: TGTGCCAGCAGTTTACCTAGCGGCAGTTCCTACGAGCAGTACTTC
CDR3aa: CASSLPSGSSYEQYF

v_gene: TRBV28
abundance: -
d_gene: TRBD1
j_gene: TRBJ1-1
CDR3nt: TGTGCCAGCATGGGAGACAGGGGGCTTACTGAAGCTTTCTTT
CDR3aa: CASMGDRGLTEAFF

v_gene: TRBV5-4
abundance: -
d_gene: -
j_gene: TRBJ1-2
CDR3nt: TGTGCCAGCAGCTTGCGGGAGGGTAGAGGCTACACCTTC
CDR3aa: CASSLREGRGYTF

v_gene: TRBV6-1
abundance: -
d_gene: TRBD2
j_gene: TRBJ2-1
CDR3nt: TGTGCCAGCAGTGAACAGAGACTAGCGGGGGGGAAGCAGTTCTTC
CDR3aa: CASSEQRLAGGKQFF

v_gene: TRBV7-6
abundance: -
d_gene: TRBD2
j_gene: TRBJ2-2
CDR3nt: TGTGCCAGCAGTTCTAGCGGGAGAGGGACCGGGGAGCTGTTTTTT
CDR3aa: CASSSSGRGTGELFF

v_gene: TRBV6-1
abundance: -
d_gene: TRBD2
j_gene: TRBJ2-3
CDR3nt: TGTGCCAGCAGTGGGAAAGCGGGAGGGAGCACAGATACGCAGTATTTT
CDR3aa: CASSGKAGGSTDTQYF

v_gene: TRBV3-1/TRBV3-2
abundance: -
d_gene: -
j_gene: TRBJ2-3
CDR3nt: TGTGCCAGCAGCCAAGAAGGGGCCGGCAGCTATACGCAGTATTTT
CDR3aa: CASSQEGAGSYTQYF

v_gene: TRBV9
abundance: -
d_gene: TRBD2
j_gene: TRBJ2-3
CDR3nt: TGTGCCAGCAGTGCGGGGGGGACAGATACGCAGTATTTT
CDR3aa: CASSAGGTDTQYF

v_gene: TRBV5-1
abundance: -
d_gene: -
j_gene: TRBJ1-4
CDR3nt: TGCGCCAGCAGCTTGAAGGGGGCAACTAATGAAAAACTGTTTTTT
CDR3aa: CASSLKGATNEKLFF

v_gene: TRBV7-9
abundance: -
d_gene: -
j_gene: TRBJ2-7
CDR3nt: TGTGCCAGCAGCTTAGTTGGCAGGGGCACCTACGAGCAGTACTTC
CDR3aa: CASSLVGRGTYEQYF

v_gene: TRBV9
abundance: -
d_gene: -
j_gene: TRBJ2-7
CDR3nt: TGTGCCAGCAGCCCAAAGGGACTGGGAAAGGAGCAGTACTTC
CDR3aa: CASSPKGLGKEQYF

v_gene: TRBV6-6
abundance: -
d_gene: -
j_gene: TRBJ2-2
CDR3nt: TGTGCCAGCAGAACCCGGGAGCTGAACACCGGGGAGCTGTTTTTT
CDR3aa: CASRTRELNTGELFF

v_gene: TRBV5-1
abundance: -
d_gene: TRBD1
j_gene: TRBJ2-1
CDR3nt: TGCGCCAGCAGCTTCCGGGACAGTCTTCTCTTC
CDR3aa: CASSFRDSLLF

v_gene: TRBV11-2
abundance: few
d_gene: TRBD1
j_gene: TRBJ1-4
CDR3nt: TGTGCCAGCAGCTTAGAGGGACAGGGCATTGAAAAACTGTTTTTT
CDR3aa: CASSLEGQGIEKLFF

v_gene: TRBV27
abundance: -
d_gene: -
j_gene: TRBJ1-1
CDR3nt: TGTGCCAGCAGTTGGCTCAGGACAACGAACACTGAAGCTTTCTTT
CDR3aa: CASSWLRTTNTEAFF